This entry is about one TCR beta chain. The data stem from a study of blood T cell repertoires in COVID-19. Looking at the study overall: PBMCs, B-cell-depleted T cells, or T cells were the source of the cDNA or gDNA that made up the material.

The CDR3 sequence is 15 residues long. V gave up 6 bases and J gave up 6 bases; unmatched junction bases: 8. From germline, CDR1 is LNHDA and CDR2 SQIVND (reference sequence). Sequencing was performed with immunoSEQ multiplex PCR; in TCRdb, only in-frame clones are kept and a portion is missing. The repertoire holds about 250,000 clones, approximately 83% seen once, with 3.4% in the top ten. The receptor comes from a man in his fifties who had recovered from COVID-19. The sample taken for sequencing was PBMCs or T cells enriched from blood (not recorded which). The chain carries TRBV19 and TRBJ1-4; TRBD1 matches at 9 bases. CDR3 bases: TGTGCCAGTAGCAACGGACAGGGGAGGTATGAAAAACTGTTTTTT. Protein product: CASSNGQGRYEKLFF.